This T cell receptor (beta chain) was captured in a study of chemoradiotherapy in HPV16-positive cancers. Sequencing was performed with immunoSEQ multiplex PCR; in TCRdb, only in-frame clones are kept and a portion is missing. Altogether some 11,000 clones are present, 75% to 80% being singletons, with the ten largest covering around 0.99%. This CDR3 region has 17 residues. Deletions cut 4 bases from V and 0 bases from J, with 16 bases between. Germline values: CDR1 LNHNV, CDR2 YYDKDF (reference sequence). This sequence originates from a human donor with HPV-associated anogenital cancer. The chain joins TRBV15 to TRBJ2-1, with D perhaps TRBD2 (5 bases). The specimen was collected from a patient who underwent chemoradiotherapy. The CDR3: CATSNNPAAFSYNEQFF. Here the CDR3 DNA reads TGTGCCACCAGCAACAACCCAGCGGCTTTCTCCTACAATGAGCAGTTCTTC. Supplemented by reference TRBV15 and TRBJ2-1, the full variable domain reads DAMVIQNPRYQVTQFGKPVTLSCSQTLNHNVMYWYQQKSSQAPKLLFHYYDKDFNNEADTPDNFQSRRPNTSFCFLDIRSPGLGDTAMYLCATSNNPAAFSYNEQFFGPGTRLTVL.